This T cell receptor (beta chain) originates from a study of shared clonotypes between healthy human individuals. Clones were sequenced by immunoSEQ multiplex PCR, and TCRdb holds only the in-frame ones, with some missing. The top ten hold roughly 0.34% of the sample, which has about 2.3 million clones, about 90% seen once. Division of CD4+ cells produced a CD45RA+ naive subset and a CD45RA-negative memory subset. Sequences were obtained from naive CD4+ T cells from PBMCs. Subset noted: CD45RA+ positively selected. This receptor was obtained from a man between 18 and 29 years old in good health. Some clones in this sample may be carry-over from other donors' samples.

CDR3: CASSQDLTGTTGNSGNTIYF. The CDR3 nucleotides are TGTGCCAGCAGCCAAGATCTAACAGGGACCACCGGTAACTCTGGAAACACCATATATTTT. The genes are TRBV4-2 and TRBJ1-3, with TRBD1 as a possible D gene (6 bases). Trimming removed 0 bases at V and 0 bases at J, with 21 bases between. Germline CDR1 reads LGHNA; CDR2 reads YNFKEQ. There are 20 residues in the CDR3.